This TCR beta chain was obtained from a study of tumor-infiltrating lymphocytes in oesophageal squamous cell carcinoma. The CDR3 runs 16 residues. The germline gives CDR1 SEHNR, CDR2 FQNEAQ (reference sequence). This clonotype was picked up many times. One end of the junction varies from germline; a read error may be responsible. In TCRdb, the PCR reads were re-called with MiXCR into one record per CDR3 protein. The sample lists approximately 20,000 distinct CDR3 sequences, about 43% occurring once. The chain carries TRBV7-9 and TRBJ2-5; D is tentatively TRBD1 or TRBD2 (5 bases each). The TCR was taken from a male donor with esophageal squamous cell carcinoma. Sequencing input: normal esophageal tissue next to the tumor. For the CDR3, the DNA is TGTGCCAGCAGCCCCGTCGGGGCTCTCCTTAATTCACCCCTCCACTTC. Translating gives CASSPVGALLNSPLHF.